This T cell receptor beta chain was found in a study of blood T cell repertoires in COVID-19. Residents of 24 US areas, aged roughly 18 to 89 years, made up the participants. Some clones are missing from TCRdb's copy, which holds only in-frame ones; the method was immunoSEQ multiplex PCR. The table lists 95,000 to 150,000 clones, 84% of them singletons. The CDR3 covers 14 residues. Per germline, CDR1 LNHNV and CDR2 YYDKDF (reference sequence). The chain combines TRBV15 with TRBJ2-3, with 8 bases that match TRBD1. Source material: PBMCs or T cells enriched from blood (not recorded which). This sequence originates from a woman in her twenties or thirties who had recovered from COVID-19. In DNA, the CDR3 is TGTGCTACAGGGGGGCAGCTGCACACAGATACGCAGTATTTT. Translated, it gives CATGGQLHTDTQYF.